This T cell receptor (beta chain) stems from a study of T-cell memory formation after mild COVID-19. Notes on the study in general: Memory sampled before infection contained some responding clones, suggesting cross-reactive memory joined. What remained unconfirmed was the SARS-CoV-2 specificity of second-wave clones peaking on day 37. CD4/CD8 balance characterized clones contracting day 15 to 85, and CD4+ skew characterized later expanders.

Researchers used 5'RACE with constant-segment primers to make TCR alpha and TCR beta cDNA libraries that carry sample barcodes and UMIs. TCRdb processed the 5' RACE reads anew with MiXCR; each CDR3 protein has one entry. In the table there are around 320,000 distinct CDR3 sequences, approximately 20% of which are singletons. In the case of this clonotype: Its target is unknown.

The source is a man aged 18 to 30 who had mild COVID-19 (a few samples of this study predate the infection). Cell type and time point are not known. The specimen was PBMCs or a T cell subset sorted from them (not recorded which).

The DNA of the CDR3 is TGTGCCAGCAGCTTCGGGGGGAATTCGCCAGATACGCAGTATTTT. This translates into CASSFGGNSPDTQYF. The chain combines TRBV7-9 with TRBJ2-3, with 7 bases identical to TRBD2. Per the germline V gene, CDR1 is SEHNR and CDR2 is FQNEAQ (reference sequence). The length of the CDR3 is 15 residues. V lost 3 bases, J lost 4 bases, and 7 bases stayed unmatched. The entire variable domain, with the rest obtained from reference TRBV7-9 and TRBJ2-3, is as follows: DTGVSQNPRHKITKRGQNVTFRCDPISEHNRLYWYRQTLGQGPEFLTYFQNEAQLEKSRLLSDRFSAERPKGSFSTLEIQRTEQGDSAMYLCASSFGGNSPDTQYFGPGTRLTVL.